This entry lists 22 T cell receptor beta chains sequenced from one sample in a study of vaccination effects on CD4 cells after COVID-19. Researchers isolated CD4+ T cells once roughly nine days of culture had elapsed. The person was diagnosed with PCR-confirmed SARS-CoV-2 infection between March and December 2020. Each participant was administered two doses of either the BNT162b2 or the mRNA-1273 vaccine. These receptors have no identified antigens. The assay was immunoSEQ multiplex PCR, and TCRdb's table has in-frame clones only and misses some. The sample has about 46,000 clones, under 85% seen once. Sequenced material: CD4+ T cells from PBMCs cultured without peptide, taken after COVID-19 vaccination. The receptors originated from a human donor who had a prior SARS-CoV-2 infection.

The chain links TRBV4-2 to TRBJ2-7; 9 nucleotides line up with TRBD1. Germline V gene data show CDR1 as LGHNA and CDR2 as YNFKEQ. The CDR3 has 13 amino acids. The V segment lost 1 base and the J segment 6 bases; nucleotides outside the gene matches: 1. The CDR3 DNA is TGTGCCAGCAGCCAAGTGGACAGGGGCGAGCAGTACTTC. It translates to CASSQVDRGEQYF.

The rearrangement uses TRBV3-1 (or the pseudogene TRBV3-2) and TRBJ1-6; D is possibly TRBD1 (6 bases). CDR1 and CDR2 from the germline V gene are LGHDT and YNNKEL (reference sequence). This CDR3 has 15 amino acids. Trimming left V 2 bases short and J 7 bases short, with 12 bases between. The CDR3 here is CASSQFGTPNSPLHF. The CDR3 coding sequence is TGTGCCAGCAGCCAATTTGGGACACCCAATTCACCCCTCCACTTT.

The DNA for the CDR3 is TGTGCCAGCTCACCATCTTTGGGGGCGGGCACTGAAGCTTTCTTT. Its protein is CASSPSLGAGTEAFF. The rearrangement joins TRBV18 to TRBJ1-1; TRBD1 might be the D (6 bases). Per the germline V gene, CDR1 is KGHSH and CDR2 is LQKENI. V shed 2 bases and J shed 4 bases, with 14 bases lying between them. The CDR3 is 15 residues long.

This chain links TRBV11-1 with TRBJ2-1; D remains ambiguous. V was trimmed by 2 bases and J by 3 bases, leaving 8 bases between them. The V gene's germline CDR1 is SGHAT and CDR2 FQDESV (reference sequence). This CDR3 has 14 amino acids. Here the CDR3 reads CASSLQADYNEQFF. CDR3 DNA sequence: TGTGCCAGCAGCTTACAAGCTGACTACAATGAGCAGTTCTTC.

The chain has TRBV6-1 and TRBJ1-3, with D unresolved. CDR1 and CDR2 from the germline V gene are MNHNS and SASEGT. Between the trimmed V and J ends, which lost 1 base and 0 bases, there was a span of 7 bases. CDR3 length equals 15 residues. CDR3 loop: CASSEGRSSGNTIYF. For the CDR3, the DNA is TGTGCCAGCAGTGAAGGCAGGAGCTCTGGAAACACCATATATTTT.

The chain is built from TRBV4-2 and TRBJ1-3, with D hard to call. V lost 1 base and J 0 bases, leaving 7 bases between the germline ends. This CDR3 has 15 amino acids. Germline V CDR1 and CDR2: LGHNA, YNFKEQ. The CDR3 coding sequence is TGTGCCAGCAGCCAAGTGGTGGACTCTGGAAACACCATATATTTT. Translation: CASSQVVDSGNTIYF.

The chain is built from TRBV5-1 and TRBJ2-7; 11 bases match TRBD1. V shed 2 bases and J 6 bases; nucleotides not matched to a gene: 7. CDR1 is SGHRS and CDR2 is YFSETQ in the germline V gene. This CDR3 contains 15 residues. CDR3 region: CASSFWSGTGGEQYF. The CDR3 nucleotides are TGCGCCAGCAGCTTCTGGTCCGGGACAGGGGGCGAGCAGTACTTC.

J is TRBJ1-1 and V is TRBV7-2, with D tentatively TRBD1 (5 bases). Germline V gives CDR1 SGHTA, CDR2 FQGNSA. Trimming stripped 2 bases from V and 4 bases from J, with 14 bases between. The CDR3 consists of 15 residues. The CDR3 sequence: CASSLRGGSGTEAFF. The CDR3 DNA sequence: TGTGCCAGCAGCTTACGCGGGGGAAGTGGCACTGAAGCTTTCTTT.

This chain joins TRBV9 and TRBJ2-1, with 7 bases matching TRBD2. The CDR3 length is 15 residues. J was trimmed by 8 bases and V by 4 bases; bases with no gene match: 12. Germline CDR1 SGDLS, CDR2 YYNGEE. The CDR3 DNA reads TGTGCCAGCAGCCCTTGGGCGGGAGTGTCCGATGAGCAGTTCTTC. Its protein is CASSPWAGVSDEQFF.

The rearrangement joins TRBV6-5 to TRBJ1-2; weak D call: TRBD1 (6 bases). The ends were cut back, 9 bases at V and 8 bases at J, with 13 bases in the middle. The CDR3 spans 11 residues. Germline V CDR1 and CDR2: MNHEY, SVGAGI. DNA for the CDR3: TGTGCCAGTTTGGACAGCGGCGGCTACACCTTC. Amino acids: CASLDSGGYTF.

The CDR3, as DNA: TGTGCCAGCAGCTTGGGGACAGGGGGGAACTATGGCTACACCTTC. It codes for CASSLGTGGNYGYTF. V usage is TRBV7-2 and J usage is TRBJ1-2; TRBD1 matches 11 bases. V lost 3 bases to trimming and J lost 2 bases; unmatched junction nucleotides: 2. Germline CDR1 and CDR2: SGHTA and FQGNSA. This CDR3 has 15 residues.

Remarks on this clone: One end of the junction varies from germline; a read error may be responsible. The chain employs TRBV2 and TRBJ2-5; 8 bases are shared with TRBD1. In germline, CDR1 is SNHLY, CDR2 FYNNEI. This CDR3 contains 13 residues. For the CDR3, the DNA is TGTGCCAGCAGTGAGGACAGGGAAGAAACCCAGTACTTC. Its protein product is CASSEDREETQYF.

This clone was seen a few times. The chain recombines TRBV30 with TRBJ1-1; 7 bases agree with TRBD1. Looked up from germline, CDR1 is GTSNPN and CDR2 is SVGIG (reference sequence). This CDR3 has 13 residues. Trimming took 3 bases from V and 1 from J; bases not matched to a gene: 2. CDR3: CAWSRGKNTEAFF. Here the CDR3 DNA reads TGTGCCTGGAGCAGGGGGAAGAACACTGAAGCTTTCTTT.

This chain links TRBV3-1 (or the pseudogene TRBV3-2) with TRBJ1-5; D is uncertain. Germline values: CDR1 LGHDT, CDR2 YNNKEL (reference sequence). Trimming shortened V by 6 bases and J by 3 bases, and 15 bases separated the two germline ends. CDR3 length: 15 residues. The CDR3 here is CASSPSRGINQPQHF. DNA of the CDR3: TGTGCCAGCAGTCCCTCCCGAGGGATCAATCAGCCCCAGCATTTT.

The chain has TRBV2 and TRBJ2-7, with 12 positions matching TRBD1. Germline CDR1 SNHLY, CDR2 FYNNEI. J lost 5 bases, V lost 4 bases, and 6 bases had no gene match. The CDR3 is made up of 15 amino acids. The CDR3 sequence is CASSVGDRGPHEQYF. CDR3 DNA: TGTGCCAGCAGTGTCGGGGACAGGGGGCCCCACGAGCAGTACTTC.

This chain joins TRBV29-1 and TRBJ1-1; TRBD1 is a possible D gene (6 bases). Per the germline V gene, CDR1 is SQVTM and CDR2 is ANQGSEA. The CDR3 covers 13 residues. Between the trimmed V and J ends, which lost 6 bases and 3 bases, there was a span of 14 bases. The CDR3 spells CSVLVQGDTEAFF. CDR3 coding DNA: TGCAGCGTACTCGTACAGGGCGACACTGAAGCTTTCTTT. The whole variable domain, filled in from reference TRBV29-1 and TRBJ1-1, reads SAVISQKPSRDICQRGTSLTIQCQVDSQVTMMFWYRQQPGQSLTLIATANQGSEATYESGFVIDKFPISRPNLTFSTLTVSNMSPEDSSIYLCSVLVQGDTEAFFGQGTRLTVV.

A single count supports this clone. The chain joins TRBV18 to TRBJ2-5, with TRBD2 matching over 8 bases. Looked up from germline, CDR1 is KGHSH and CDR2 is LQKENI. The CDR3 is made up of 14 amino acids. V shed 3 bases and J 3 bases; nucleotides not matched to a gene: 3. In DNA, the CDR3 is TGTGCCAGCTCACCGGGACTAGATGAAGAGACCCAGTACTTC. Protein sequence: CASSPGLDEETQYF.

The chain is built from TRBV18 and TRBJ2-1; D ambiguous. V was pared by 6 bases and J by 5 bases, with 23 bases between. The CDR3 extends over 17 amino acids. Per germline, CDR1 KGHSH and CDR2 LQKENI. Written as DNA, the CDR3 is TGTGCCAGCTCGCCGTTGGTTCTGGCAGCCGATAACAATGAGCAGTTCTTC. It is translated as CASSPLVLAADNNEQFF.

V usage is TRBV30 and J usage is TRBJ1-1, with a weak D call TRBD1 (6 bases). The V gene's germline CDR1 is GTSNPN and CDR2 SVGIG (reference sequence). Trimming took 3 bases from V and 2 from J, leaving 16 bases between them. The CDR3 covers 15 residues. In DNA, the CDR3 is TGTGCCTGGAGCTTGGCCGGGACATTAAACACTGAAGCTTTCTTT. Translating gives CAWSLAGTLNTEAFF.

V and J are TRBV3-1 (or the pseudogene TRBV3-2) and TRBJ1-2; D ambiguous. The germline gives CDR1 LGHDT, CDR2 YNNKEL (reference sequence). Trimming took 0 bases from V and 6 from J, leaving 26 bases between them. This CDR3 has 19 amino acids. CDR3 DNA: TGTGCCAGCAGCCAAGATTTTATCAAGCCTCTGGGCGTTTATGATGGCTACACCTTC. This encodes CASSQDFIKPLGVYDGYTF.

The rearrangement links TRBV25-1 to TRBJ1-2, with D uncertain. The CDR3 length is 15 residues. Germline V CDR1 and CDR2: MGHDK, SYGVNS. V was shortened by 4 bases and J by 6 bases, with 18 bases between the two germline ends. The CDR3 loop reads CASSVTDSGWDGYTF. The CDR3 DNA follows: TGTGCCAGCAGTGTAACAGACTCCGGGTGGGATGGCTACACCTTC.

V is TRBV28 and J is TRBJ2-1; tentative D call: TRBD2 (5 bases). The germline V gene encodes CDR1 MDHEN and CDR2 SYDVKM. This CDR3 has 14 residues. Trimming left V 3 bases short and J 2 bases short, with 8 bases between. The CDR3: CASSLTGAYNEQFF. The CDR3, as DNA: TGTGCCAGCAGTTTGACCGGGGCCTACAATGAGCAGTTCTTC.